What follows are 16 T cell receptor beta chains derived from one specimen sequenced in a study of T-cell memory formation after mild COVID-19. MiXCR was run by TCRdb on the 5' RACE reads, yielding one entry per CDR3 protein. This sample yields around 27,000 distinct CDR3 sequences, of which approximately 7.4% are seen a single time; 14% belongs to the top ten. The sample was PBMCs or a T cell subset sorted from them (not recorded which). All receptors derive from an adult woman who had mild COVID-19 (a few samples of this study predate the infection). Cell type and time point are not known.

The chain combines TRBV5-4 with TRBJ2-3, with D uncertain. Looked up from germline, CDR1 is SGHNT and CDR2 is YYREEE (reference sequence). Trimming left V 0 bases short and J 14 bases short, with 22 bases between. This CDR3 contains 15 residues. CDR3 DNA: TGTGCCAGCAGCTTGGCCGGACCCCACGATCCTGTGTGGTATTTT. It codes for CASSLAGPHDPVWYF. The whole variable domain, remainder taken from reference TRBV5-4 and TRBJ2-3, is ETGVTQSPTHLIKTRGQQVTLRCSSQSGHNTVSWYQQALGQGPQFIFQYYREEENGRGNFPPRFSGLQFPNYSSELNVNALELDDSALYLCASSLAGPHDPVWYFGPGTRLTVL.

About this clonotype itself: One base away lies a much larger clone, so this may be a sequencing read error. The V gene is TRBV7-3, the J gene TRBJ2-2; D possibly corresponds to TRBD1 (5 bases). The CDR3 spans 12 residues. Germline V gene lookup returns CDR1 SGHTA and CDR2 FQGTGA. V was clipped by 6 bases and J by 3 bases, with 5 bases between them. The CDR3 protein is CASRGDTGELFF. The CDR3 DNA sequence: TGTGCCAGCAGAGGGGACACCGGGGAGCTGTTTTTT.

This clonotype was picked up one time. The chain has TRBV19 and TRBJ2-2; D call uncertain. The CDR3 contains 13 residues. Germline V gives CDR1 LNHDA, CDR2 SQIVND (reference sequence). V shed 5 bases and J shed 6 bases, with 10 bases lying between them. CDR3 nucleotide sequence: TGTGCCAGTAGTGAAAGTAGGGCCGGGGAGCTGTTTTTT. Translation gives CASSESRAGELFF.

This clonotype showed up many times. V and J are TRBV20-1 and TRBJ2-3, with a weak D call TRBD2 (6 bases). The CDR3 runs to 14 residues. With 1 base removed from V and 0 bases from J, the gap between germline ends came to 8 bases. The germline V gene has CDR1 DFQATT and CDR2 SNEGSKA (reference sequence). The CDR3 sequence is CSARGGLSTDTQYF. CDR3 nucleotides: TGCAGTGCTAGAGGGGGACTCAGCACAGATACGCAGTATTTT.

Here the CDR3 reads CSAHSGATYEQYF. CDR3 nucleotide sequence: TGCAGTGCCCATAGCGGGGCGACCTACGAGCAGTACTTC. The genes are TRBV20-1 and TRBJ2-7; 8 nucleotides agree with TRBD2. Trimming at V came to 6 bases and at J to 2 bases, leaving 6 bases not matched to a gene. CDR1 is DFQATT and CDR2 is SNEGSKA in the germline V gene (reference sequence). The CDR3 contains 13 residues.

This clonotype has a count of ten or more. The chain employs TRBV6-2 or TRBV6-3 and TRBJ2-1; 9 bases fit TRBD1. Germline V gene sequence: CDR1 MNHEY, CDR2 SVGEGT. J gave up 6 bases and V 2 bases, and 8 bases lay outside the gene matches. The CDR3 sequence is 16 residues long. The CDR3 region is CASSYAGTGYSNEQFF. The CDR3 DNA follows: TGTGCCAGCAGTTACGCAGGGACAGGGTATAGCAATGAGCAGTTCTTC.

This clonotype was seen repeatedly, ten times or more. The CDR3 DNA reads TGTGCCAGCAGCCAAGAACTAGCGATCCATGAGCAGTTCTTC. Translated, it gives CASSQELAIHEQFF. The chain recombines TRBV14 with TRBJ2-1; 7 positions match TRBD2. In germline, CDR1 is SGHDN, CDR2 FVKESK. CDR3 length: 14 amino acids. J was trimmed by 8 bases and V by 0 bases; bases with no gene match: 4.

J is TRBJ2-7 and V is TRBV13; tentatively, D is TRBD2 (6 bases). From germline, CDR1 is PRHDT and CDR2 FYEKMQ (reference sequence). Trimming pared 2 bases from V and 1 base from J, leaving 9 bases between. CDR3 length: 14 residues. CDR3 residues: CASSLPGGSYEQYF. The CDR3 bases are TGTGCCAGCAGCTTACCTGGGGGGTCCTACGAGCAGTACTTC.

This clonotype was seen ten or more times. The CDR3 DNA reads as TGCGCCAGCAGCTTGGGACAGAACTATGGCTACACCTTC. Residues: CASSLGQNYGYTF. The chain is built from TRBV5-1 and TRBJ1-2, with D tentatively TRBD1 (5 bases). The CDR3 extends over 13 amino acids. Germline V gene lookup returns CDR1 SGHRS and CDR2 YFSETQ. V dropped 0 bases and J dropped 2 bases, with 5 bases sitting between them.

The chain has TRBV6-6 and TRBJ2-5; the D is unclear. V was shortened by 6 bases and J by 1 base, with 15 bases between the two germline ends. Per germline, CDR1 MNHNY and CDR2 SVGAGI (reference sequence). The CDR3 is 15 amino acids. The CDR3 protein is CASRLKLTSQETQYF. Written as DNA, the CDR3 is TGTGCCAGCAGACTTAAGTTGACGTCCCAAGAGACCCAGTACTTC.

This clonotype has at least ten counts. This sequence joins TRBV7-9 and TRBJ2-7; 8 bases match TRBD2. V lost 5 bases, J lost 5 bases, and 5 bases stayed unmatched. The CDR3 totals 13 residues. Per the germline V gene, CDR1 is SEHNR and CDR2 is FQNEAQ (reference sequence). The CDR3 loop reads CASSTQREHEQYF. In DNA, the CDR3 is TGTGCCAGCAGCACTCAGCGGGAGCACGAGCAGTACTTC. Full variable domain (outside the CDR3, taken from reference TRBV7-9 and TRBJ2-7): DTGVSQNPRHKITKRGQNVTFRCDPISEHNRLYWYRQTLGQGPEFLTYFQNEAQLEKSRLLSDRFSAERPKGSFSTLEIQRTEQGDSAMYLCASSTQREHEQYFGPGTRLTVT.

The table lists this clonotype with many counts. V usage is TRBV11-3 and J usage is TRBJ2-7, with D uncertain. The germline V gene has CDR1 SGHNT and CDR2 YENEEA. The V end was cut by 4 bases, the J end by 4 bases, with 5 bases between. The length of the CDR3 is 11 residues. The CDR3 sequence is CASSYGYEQYF. CDR3 sequence (DNA): TGTGCCAGCAGCTACGGGTACGAGCAGTACTTC.

Many counts were recorded for this clonotype. The rearrangement joins TRBV19 to TRBJ1-1; a possible D gene is TRBD1 (5 bases). There are 14 residues in the CDR3. Germline V gene lookup returns CDR1 LNHDA and CDR2 SQIVND (reference sequence). Deletions cut 9 bases from V and 3 bases from J, with 17 bases between. The CDR3 is CASLSQGLYTEAFF. CDR3 sequence (DNA): TGTGCCAGCCTAAGCCAGGGATTGTACACTGAAGCTTTCTTT.

This clonotype was seen many times. The chain combines TRBV7-9 with TRBJ2-3; weak D call: TRBD1 (5 bases). Per the germline V gene, CDR1 is SEHNR and CDR2 is FQNEAQ (reference sequence). Trimming removed 5 bases from V and 4 bases from J, with 10 bases in between. This CDR3 contains 13 residues. CDR3 in DNA: TGTGCCAGCAGCGCGCAGGGTTCAGATACGCAGTATTTT. Its protein is CASSAQGSDTQYF.

The table lists this clonotype with many counts. This rearrangement joins TRBV29-1 to TRBJ1-2, with D perhaps TRBD1 (5 bases). From germline, CDR1 is SQVTM and CDR2 ANQGSEA. V lost 7 bases, J lost 4 bases, and 13 bases lay in between. CDR3 size: 12 residues. The CDR3 DNA follows: TGCAGCGCCCAAGACAGATTCTATGGCTACACCTTC. It translates to CSAQDRFYGYTF.

This clonotype has a count of ten or more. The gene calls are TRBV2 and TRBJ2-7; 9 bases line up with TRBD1. Germline CDR1 and CDR2: SNHLY and FYNNEI. The CDR3 spans 13 residues. V dropped 9 bases and J dropped 5; count of bases not matched to a gene: 8. As DNA, the CDR3 is TGTGCCAGTTGTAGGGACAGGGACCACGAGCAGTACTTC. Amino acid sequence: CASCRDRDHEQYF.